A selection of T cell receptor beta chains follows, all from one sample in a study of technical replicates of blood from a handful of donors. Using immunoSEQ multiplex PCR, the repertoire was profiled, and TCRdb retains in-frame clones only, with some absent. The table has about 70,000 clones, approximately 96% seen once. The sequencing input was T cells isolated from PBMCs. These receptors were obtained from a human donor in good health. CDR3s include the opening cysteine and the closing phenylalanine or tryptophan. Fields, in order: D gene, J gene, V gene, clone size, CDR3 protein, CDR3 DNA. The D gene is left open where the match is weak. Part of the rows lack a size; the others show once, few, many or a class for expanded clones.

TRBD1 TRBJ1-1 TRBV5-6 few CASRTLAGGVNTEAFF TGTGCCAGCAGAACCCTAGCAGGGGGTGTGAACACTGAAGCTTTCTTT
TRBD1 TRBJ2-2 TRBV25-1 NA CASSAQGARTGELFF TGTGCCAGCAGTGCCCAGGGGGCGAGGACCGGGGAGCTGTTTTTT
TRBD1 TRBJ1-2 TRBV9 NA CASSTGQGNYGYTF TGTGCCAGCAGCACCGGACAGGGTAACTATGGCTACACCTTC
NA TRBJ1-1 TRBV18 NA CASSQGEPNTEAFF TGTGCCAGCTCACAGGGGGAGCCCAACACTGAAGCTTTCTTT
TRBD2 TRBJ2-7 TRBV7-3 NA CASSLSGRANYEQYF TGTGCCAGCAGCTTAAGCGGGAGGGCCAACTACGAGCAGTACTTC
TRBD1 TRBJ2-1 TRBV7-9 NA CASSLVPQGARNEQFF TGTGCCAGCAGCTTAGTACCCCAGGGGGCGAGGAATGAGCAGTTCTTC
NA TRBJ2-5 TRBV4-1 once CASSAGTDVVETQYF TGCGCCAGCAGCGCGGGAACCGATGTTGTAGAGACCCAGTACTTC
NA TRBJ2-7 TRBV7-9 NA CASSSTRYEQYF TGTGCCAGCAGCTCAACTAGATACGAGCAGTACTTC
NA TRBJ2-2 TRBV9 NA CASSVSTSRGGIDTGELFF TGTGCCAGCAGCGTATCGACTTCTCGAGGGGGAATAGACACCGGGGAGCTGTTTTTT
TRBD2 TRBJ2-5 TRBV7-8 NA CASSLFTSGSLAEETQYF TGTGCCAGCAGCTTATTCACTAGCGGGAGTTTGGCGGAGGAGACCCAGTACTTC
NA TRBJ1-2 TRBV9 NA CASRGEGTYGYTF TGTGCCAGCAGAGGGGAGGGTACCTATGGCTACACCTTC
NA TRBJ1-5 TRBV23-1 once CASSQSKRLNQPQHF TGCGCCAGCAGTCAATCGAAACGGTTAAATCAGCCCCAGCATTTT
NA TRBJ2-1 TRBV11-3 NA CASSLVSFDEQFF TGTGCCAGCAGCTTAGTTAGTTTCGATGAGCAGTTCTTC
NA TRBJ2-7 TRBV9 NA CASSVNAVTYEQYF TGTGCCAGCAGCGTAAATGCGGTCACCTACGAGCAGTACTTC
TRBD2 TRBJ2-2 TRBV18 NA CASSQKREVTGELFF TGTGCCAGCTCACAAAAGCGGGAGGTCACCGGGGAGCTGTTTTTT
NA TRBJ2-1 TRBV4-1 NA CASSQDSTSPYNEQFF TGCGCCAGCAGCCAAGATTCAACTAGCCCTTACAATGAGCAGTTCTTC
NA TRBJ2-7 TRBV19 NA CASKTSAPGSYEQYF TGTGCCAGTAAAACCAGCGCCCCGGGATCTTACGAGCAGTACTTC
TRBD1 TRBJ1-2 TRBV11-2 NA CASSPGQKSSGYTF TGTGCCAGCAGCCCGGGACAGAAAAGTAGCGGCTACACCTTC
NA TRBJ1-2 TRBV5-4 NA CASRPPGAKNGYTF TGTGCCAGCAGACCCCCAGGGGCGAAGAATGGCTACACCTTC
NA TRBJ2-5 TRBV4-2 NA CASSQERGETQYF TGTGCCAGCAGCCAAGAAAGGGGGGAGACCCAGTACTTC
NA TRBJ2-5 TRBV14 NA CASSLWDFQETQYF TGTGCCAGCAGCCTATGGGACTTCCAAGAGACCCAGTACTTC
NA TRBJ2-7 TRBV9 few CASSLDGYEQYF TGTGCCAGCAGCCTAGACGGCTACGAGCAGTACTTC
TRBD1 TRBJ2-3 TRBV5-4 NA CASSWGQGISRYTQYF TGTGCCAGCAGCTGGGGACAGGGGATAAGTCGGTATACGCAGTATTTT
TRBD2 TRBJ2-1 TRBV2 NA CASSEGGGSLDEQFF TGTGCCAGCAGTGAAGGCGGCGGGAGCTTGGATGAGCAGTTCTTC
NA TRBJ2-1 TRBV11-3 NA CASSSCPLSSYNEQFF TGTGCCAGCAGCTCCTGTCCGCTTAGCTCCTACAATGAGCAGTTCTTC
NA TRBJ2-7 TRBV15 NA CATSRDFYEQYF TGTGCCACCAGCAGAGACTTCTACGAGCAGTACTTC
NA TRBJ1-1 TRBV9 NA CASSAQRVGTEAFF TGTGCCAGCAGCGCCCAGAGGGTAGGGACTGAAGCTTTCTTT
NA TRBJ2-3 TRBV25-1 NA CASSELRFGSTDTQYF TGTGCCAGCAGTGAATTGAGGTTTGGGAGCACAGATACGCAGTATTTT
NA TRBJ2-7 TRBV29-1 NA CSVEDSDTGERTYEQYF TGCAGCGTTGAAGATTCTGACACAGGTGAACGAACCTACGAGCAGTACTTC
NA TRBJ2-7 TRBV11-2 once CASSLTGRNEQYF TGTGCCAGCAGCTTAACGGGAAGGAACGAGCAGTACTTC
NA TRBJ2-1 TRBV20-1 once CSAGLLNEQFF TGCAGTGCTGGACTTCTCAATGAGCAGTTCTTC
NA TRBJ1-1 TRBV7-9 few CASRTGNTEAFF TGTGCCAGCAGGACAGGGAACACTGAAGCTTTCTTT
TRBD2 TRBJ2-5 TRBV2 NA CASSREGGETQYF TGTGCCAGCAGTCGGGAGGGAGGAGAGACCCAGTACTTC
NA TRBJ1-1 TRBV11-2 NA CASSLDIRGGTEAFF TGTGCCAGCAGCTTAGATATAAGGGGAGGCACTGAAGCTTTCTTT
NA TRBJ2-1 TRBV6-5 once CASSYSSEGLNEQFF TGTGCCAGCAGTTACTCGTCAGAGGGATTGAATGAGCAGTTCTTC
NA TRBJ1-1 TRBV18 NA CASSPQGGDTEAFF TGTGCCAGCTCACCACAGGGAGGGGACACTGAAGCTTTCTTT
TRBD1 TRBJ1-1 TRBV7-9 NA CASSSRTGSNTEAFF TGTGCCAGCAGCTCAAGGACAGGGTCGAACACTGAAGCTTTCTTT
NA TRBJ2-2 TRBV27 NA CASSLKQINTGELFF TGTGCCAGCAGTTTAAAACAGATTAACACCGGGGAGCTGTTTTTT
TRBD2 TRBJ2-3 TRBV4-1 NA CASSSLAGVVDTQYF TGCGCCAGCAGCTCATTAGCGGGAGTGGTGGATACGCAGTATTTT
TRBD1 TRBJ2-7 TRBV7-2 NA CASSIQGAVNYEQYF TGTGCCAGCAGCATACAGGGGGCTGTTAACTACGAGCAGTACTTC
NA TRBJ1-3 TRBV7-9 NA CASSSYSGNTIYF TGTGCCAGCAGTTCGTACTCTGGAAACACCATATATTTT
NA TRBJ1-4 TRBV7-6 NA CASSLGGEKLFF TGTGCCAGCAGCTTGGGCGGGGAAAAACTGTTTTTT
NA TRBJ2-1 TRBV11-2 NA CASSLDLRNEQFF TGTGCCAGCAGCTTAGATCTGCGGAATGAGCAGTTCTTC
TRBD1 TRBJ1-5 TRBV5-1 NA CASSLGQGIQPQHF TGCGCCAGCAGCTTGGGACAGGGAATTCAGCCCCAGCATTTT
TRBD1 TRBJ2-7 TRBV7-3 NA CASSSGTGYEQYF TGTGCCAGCAGCTCCGGGACAGGGTACGAGCAGTACTTC
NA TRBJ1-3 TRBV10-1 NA CASSSDSLSGNTIYF TGCGCCAGCAGCTCGGACAGTCTTTCTGGAAACACCATATATTTT